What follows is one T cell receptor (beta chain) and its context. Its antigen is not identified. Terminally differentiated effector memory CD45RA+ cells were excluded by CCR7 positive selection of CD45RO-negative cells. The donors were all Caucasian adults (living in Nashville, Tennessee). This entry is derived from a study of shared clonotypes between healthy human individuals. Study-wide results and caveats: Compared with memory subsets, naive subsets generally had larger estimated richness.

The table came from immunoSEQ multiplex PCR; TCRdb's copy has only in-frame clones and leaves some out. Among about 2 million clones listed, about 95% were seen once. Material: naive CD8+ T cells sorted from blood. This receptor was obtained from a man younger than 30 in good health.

CDR3 in amino acids: CASSLTGDYNEQFF. DNA of the CDR3: TGTGCCAGCAGTCTTACGGGGGACTACAATGAGCAGTTCTTC. The rearrangement joins TRBV9 to TRBJ2-1, with a weak D call TRBD2 (6 bases). Germline V gives CDR1 SGDLS, CDR2 YYNGEE. Trimming shortened V by 5 bases and J by 3 bases, and 12 bases separated the two germline ends. CDR3 size: 14 residues.